This T cell receptor (beta chain) was observed in a study of T cell changes during pregnancy in multiple sclerosis. Sequencing was performed with immunoSEQ multiplex PCR; in TCRdb, only in-frame clones are kept and a portion is missing. The table records just over 30,000 clones, over 80% of them present only once. Between the trimmed V and J ends, which lost 3 bases and 2 bases, there was a span of 11 bases. CDR3 length equals 15 residues. Germline V gene data show CDR1 as SGHNT and CDR2 as YENEEA. The chain is built from TRBV11-3 and TRBJ2-1, with a possible D match to TRBD2 (6 bases). The clonotype originates from a female donor with multiple sclerosis, enrolled in a pregnancy study. The sequencing here drew on CD8+ T cells from peripheral blood mononuclear cells, taken in the first trimester of pregnancy. As DNA, the CDR3 is TGTGCCAGCAGCTTCCGGGACTCGGCCTACAATGAGCAGTTCTTC. Translation: CASSFRDSAYNEQFF.